What follows are 20 T cell receptor beta chains derived from one specimen sequenced in a study of identical twins. Using its own MiXCR run on the 5' RACE reads, TCRdb lists one record per CDR3 protein. Among 400,000 to 500,000 distinct CDR3 sequences, less than 20% were seen once, and the ten largest hold around 12%. Source material: naive T cells sorted from blood. These receptors were collected from a man between 50 and 59 years old in good health.

The J gene is TRBJ2-7, the V gene TRBV27, with 8 bases lining up with TRBD1. Trimming cost V 6 bases and J 3 bases; bases outside gene matches: 7. From germline, CDR1 is MNHEY and CDR2 SMNVEV (reference sequence). This CDR3 contains 14 residues. The CDR3 is CASRSGGLLYEQYF. The CDR3 nucleotides are TGTGCCAGCAGGTCAGGGGGCCTGCTCTACGAGCAGTACTTC.

This clonotype was recorded many times. V is TRBV29-1 and J is TRBJ2-2; tentative D call: TRBD2 (5 bases). Germline loops: CDR1 SQVTM, CDR2 ANQGSEA. V lost 6 bases, J lost 0 bases, and 11 bases lay in between. The CDR3 loop spans 14 amino acids. The CDR3 nucleotides read TGCAGCGTACCAGGACTGGCGAACACCGGGGAGCTGTTTTTT. Its protein is CSVPGLANTGELFF.

The chain carries TRBV5-1 and TRBJ1-4; D unresolved. Per the germline V gene, CDR1 is SGHRS and CDR2 is YFSETQ. The V end lost 4 bases, the J end lost 6 bases, and 10 bases lay between the germline ends. The CDR3 has 13 residues. The CDR3 spells CASSMDGYEKLFF. The DNA of the CDR3 is TGCGCCAGCAGCATGGACGGATATGAAAAACTGTTTTTT.

This clonotype was observed at least ten times. In DNA, the CDR3 is TGTGCCAGCAGCCAAGAACACCCCCGTGGGGGGGCGCGGGGAAACACCATATATTTT. Protein: CASSQEHPRGGARGNTIYF. V usage is TRBV4-2 and J usage is TRBJ1-3; maybe TRBD1 (6 bases). Trimming shortened V by 0 bases and J by 4 bases, and 22 bases separated the two germline ends. CDR3 size: 19 residues. Germline CDR1 reads LGHNA; CDR2 reads YNFKEQ.

In this sample, this clonotype turned up many times. This chain links TRBV12-3 or TRBV12-4 with TRBJ2-3, with 14 bases that match TRBD2. J gave up 2 bases and V 6 bases, and 4 bases lay outside the gene matches. This CDR3 has 16 amino acids. The CDR3 sequence: CASSRLAGGPTDTQYF. The CDR3 DNA is TGTGCCAGCAGCAGACTAGCGGGAGGGCCCACAGATACGCAGTATTTT.

This clonotype was observed at least ten times. The CDR3 nucleotides are TGTGCCAGCAGCTCCTCAGAGTCGGAGTTCTTC. Protein product: CASSSSESEFF. The V and J genes are TRBV7-9 and TRBJ2-1; D not resolved. V was shortened by 4 bases and J by 14 bases, with 12 bases between the two germline ends. The germline V gene has CDR1 SEHNR and CDR2 FQNEAQ (reference sequence). CDR3 size: 11 residues.

This sequence joins TRBV20-1 and TRBJ1-1; the D is unclear. V was trimmed by 3 bases and J by 1 base, leaving 6 bases between them. CDR1 and CDR2 from the germline V gene are DFQATT and SNEGSKA (reference sequence). The CDR3 runs 12 residues. The DNA of the CDR3 is TGCAGTGCTAGCCAACCGAACACTGAAGCTTTCTTT. Its protein product is CSASQPNTEAFF.

V usage is TRBV28 and J usage is TRBJ2-5; D is perhaps TRBD2 (5 bases). The germline V and J ends were trimmed by 7 bases and 4 bases, with 16 bases remaining between them. Germline CDR1 reads MDHEN; CDR2 reads SYDVKM. This CDR3 is built from 14 residues. This CDR3 is CASTGMGIGETQYF. CDR3 coding DNA: TGTGCCAGCACGGGGATGGGGATTGGAGAGACCCAGTACTTC.

The sample holds many counts of this clonotype. The chain links TRBV20-1 to TRBJ2-7, with D possibly matching TRBD1 (5 bases). Germline assignment: CDR1 DFQATT and CDR2 SNEGSKA (reference sequence). The CDR3 is 12 residues long. V was shortened by 4 bases and J by 3 bases, with 10 bases between the two germline ends. This CDR3 reads CSATGRGYEQYF. DNA for the CDR3: TGCAGTGCTACGGGTAGGGGCTACGAGCAGTACTTC.

This sequence joins TRBV6-5 and TRBJ1-1; D unresolved. Trimming left V 8 bases short and J 3 bases short, with 10 bases between. There are 12 residues in the CDR3. Germline V gene sequence: CDR1 MNHEY, CDR2 SVGAGI. CDR3 nucleotides: TGTGCCAGCGGAGACACCTACACTGAAGCTTTCTTT. This encodes CASGDTYTEAFF.

This clonotype was detected a few times. The V and J genes are TRBV2 and TRBJ2-1; D is ambiguous. The CDR3 runs to 13 residues. From germline, CDR1 is SNHLY and CDR2 FYNNEI. V lost 5 bases and J 0 bases, leaving 5 bases between the germline ends. CDR3 coding DNA: TGTGCCAGCAGTCAGGCCTCCTACAATGAGCAGTTCTTC. Amino acids: CASSQASYNEQFF.

This clonotype occurred many times. V gene TRBV28 combines with J gene TRBJ2-1; tentatively, D is TRBD2 (6 bases). The V gene's germline CDR1 is MDHEN and CDR2 SYDVKM. V lost 4 bases to trimming and J lost 0 bases, with 10 bases between them. This CDR3 is built from 15 residues. The CDR3: CASSSGSLSYNEQFF. The CDR3 DNA reads TGTGCCAGCAGTTCCGGGAGCCTCTCCTACAATGAGCAGTTCTTC. The whole variable domain, remainder taken from reference TRBV28 and TRBJ2-1, is DVKVTQSSRYLVKRTGEKVFLECVQDMDHENMFWYRQDPGLGLRLIYFSYDVKMKEKGDIPEGYSVSREKKERFSLILESASTNQTSMYLCASSSGSLSYNEQFFGPGTRLTVL.

The chain combines TRBV5-1 with TRBJ2-3; D call uncertain. The CDR3 length is 13 residues. Germline CDR1 and CDR2: SGHRS and YFSETQ. Trimming took off 0 bases at V and 4 bases at J, with 6 bases between the two ends. The CDR3 coding sequence is TGCGCCAGCAGCTTGGTGACTCCAGATACGCAGTATTTT. Protein sequence: CASSLVTPDTQYF.

This clonotype was observed a few times. The chain links TRBV6-5 to TRBJ2-5; D not resolved. The germline V gene has CDR1 MNHEY and CDR2 SVGAGI. With 0 bases removed from V and 4 bases from J, the gap between germline ends came to 9 bases. This CDR3 has 14 residues. The CDR3 region is CASSYSVNSETQYF. The CDR3 nucleotides read TGTGCCAGCAGTTACTCGGTCAATTCAGAGACCCAGTACTTC.

This clonotype turned up a few times. The chain is built from TRBV27 and TRBJ2-1; TRBD1 agrees at 11 bases. This CDR3 is 14 amino acids long. Per germline, CDR1 MNHEY and CDR2 SMNVEV (reference sequence). With V trimmed by 9 bases and J by 7 bases, 8 bases remained unmatched. The CDR3 sequence: CASKGQGARNEQFF. For the CDR3, the DNA is TGTGCCAGTAAAGGACAGGGGGCACGGAATGAGCAGTTCTTC.

The rearrangement joins TRBV7-8 to TRBJ2-2, with D perhaps TRBD2 (6 bases). CDR3 length: 17 residues. The V and J ends lost 5 bases and 3 bases respectively, with 19 bases between them. The germline V gene encodes CDR1 SGHVS and CDR2 FQNEAQ. The CDR3: CASSPSSREYHTGELFF. CDR3 nucleotides: TGTGCCAGCAGCCCCAGTTCCCGGGAGTATCACACCGGGGAGCTGTTTTTT.

This clonotype was recorded a few times. CDR3 in DNA: TGCAGCGTTGTCACTAGCGGCACTTACAATGAGCAGTTCTTC. It yields the protein CSVVTSGTYNEQFF. The rearrangement uses TRBV29-1 and TRBJ2-1, with 8 bases lining up with TRBD2. There are 14 residues in the CDR3. The V and J ends lost 4 bases and 4 bases, in that order; junction bases with no gene match: 6. CDR1 is SQVTM, CDR2 ANQGSEA, per germline.

This clonotype was counted many times. The V gene is TRBV4-3, the J gene TRBJ2-3, with D possibly TRBD1 on 5 matching bases. CDR3 length equals 14 residues. The germline V gene has CDR1 LGHNA and CDR2 YSLEER. V was cut by 3 bases and J by 2 bases, with 9 bases left in between. The CDR3 spells CASSHGHYTDTQYF. The CDR3 nucleotides read TGCGCCAGCAGCCACGGACACTACACAGATACGCAGTATTTT.

This clonotype was picked up many times. V is TRBV5-1 and J is TRBJ1-3; weak D call: TRBD1 (5 bases). This CDR3 has 14 amino acids. Germline CDR1 is SGHRS and CDR2 is YFSETQ. The ends were cut back, 5 bases at V and 2 bases at J, with 11 bases in the middle. The CDR3 reads CASSQGTTGNTIYF. Written as DNA, the CDR3 is TGCGCCAGCAGTCAGGGAACGACTGGAAACACCATATATTTT.

The chain recombines TRBV25-1 with TRBJ2-2; TRBD2 aligns across 7 bases. This CDR3 contains 15 residues. Germline lookup yields CDR1 MGHDK and CDR2 SYGVNS. Losses at the gene ends were 4 bases for V and 2 bases for J; bases not matched to a gene: 4. The CDR3 nucleotides are TGTGCCAGCAGTGCCGCGGGAGTAAACACCGGGGAGCTGTTTTTT. Its protein is CASSAAGVNTGELFF.